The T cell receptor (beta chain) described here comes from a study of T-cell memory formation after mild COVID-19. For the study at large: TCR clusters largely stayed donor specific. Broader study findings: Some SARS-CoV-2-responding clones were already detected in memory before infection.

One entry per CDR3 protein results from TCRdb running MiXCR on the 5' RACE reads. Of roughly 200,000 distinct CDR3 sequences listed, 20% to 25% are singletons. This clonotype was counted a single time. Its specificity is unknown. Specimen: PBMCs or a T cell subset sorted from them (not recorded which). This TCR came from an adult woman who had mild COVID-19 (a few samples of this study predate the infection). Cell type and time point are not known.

The CDR3 DNA reads as TGCAGCGCCGCCCCGACAGGGATGGATGGCTACACCTTC. Translating it yields CSAAPTGMDGYTF. The chain has TRBV29-1 and TRBJ1-2; TRBD1 matches 7 bases. Losses at the gene ends were 7 bases for V and 6 bases for J; bases not matched to a gene: 11. The CDR3 extends over 13 amino acids. Per germline, CDR1 SQVTM and CDR2 ANQGSEA.